A single sample gave rise to the 26 T cell receptor beta chains below, sequenced in a study of early T cells in non-severe SARS-CoV-2 infection. TCRdb redid the calling of the 5' RACE reads with MiXCR, one entry per CDR3 protein. The table shows about 61,000 distinct CDR3 sequences, with roughly a tenth occurring only once. What was sequenced was whole blood. The receptors originated from an adult who was a healthcare worker with PCR-confirmed SARS-CoV-2 infection or an uninfected control (not recorded which).

This clonotype was found a few times. J is TRBJ1-1 and V is TRBV18, with 7 nucleotides matching TRBD1. This CDR3 has 14 residues. Trimming at V came to 4 bases and at J to 7 bases, leaving 9 bases not matched to a gene. Looked up from germline, CDR1 is KGHSH and CDR2 is LQKENI. In nucleotides, the CDR3 is TGTGCCAGCTCACAACGACAGGGCCGGGGTGAAGCTTTCTTT. It specifies CASSQRQGRGEAFF. Complete variable domain (other parts from reference TRBV18 and TRBJ1-1): NAGVMQNPRHLVRRRGQEARLRCSPMKGHSHVYWYRQLPEEGLKFMVYLQKENIIDESGMPKERFSAEFPKEGPSILRIQQVVRGDSAAYFCASSQRQGRGEAFFGQGTRLTVV.

The V call is TRBV18, the J call TRBJ2-3; D gene unclear. The CDR3 spans 16 residues. V was shortened by 1 base and J by 3 bases, with 14 bases between the two germline ends. CDR1 is KGHSH, CDR2 LQKENI, per germline. The CDR3 protein is CASSPQGLGTTDTQYF. The CDR3 bases are TGTGCCAGCTCACCACAAGGTCTTGGTACGACAGATACGCAGTATTTT.

This clonotype was detected ten times or more. V is TRBV7-6 and J is TRBJ2-1; D might be TRBD2 (6 bases). Germline V gene lookup returns CDR1 SGHVS and CDR2 FNYEAQ. V lost 1 base to trimming and J lost 0 bases, with 7 bases between them. The CDR3 runs 15 residues. CDR3 in DNA: TGTGCCAGCAGCTTAGACGGGAGCTCCTACAATGAGCAGTTCTTC. Its translation is CASSLDGSSYNEQFF.

This clonotype was counted at least ten times. This chain uses TRBV12-3 or TRBV12-4 with TRBJ2-7, with no clear D. The CDR3 length is 11 residues. The ends were cut back, 7 bases at V and 3 bases at J, with 7 bases in the middle. DNA for the CDR3: TGTGCCAGCATCTCGAGCTACGAGCAGTACTTC. This sequence encodes CASISSYEQYF.

A few counts support this clonotype. The chain recombines TRBV20-1 with TRBJ2-5, with D possibly TRBD2 on 6 matching bases. Germline CDR1 is DFQATT and CDR2 is SNEGSKA (reference sequence). This CDR3 spans 13 amino acids. Trimming shortened V by 6 bases and J by 4 bases, and 15 bases separated the two germline ends. In DNA form, the CDR3 reads TGCAGTGCGGGGGGAATCAGGTCAGAGACCCAGTACTTC. Protein sequence: CSAGGIRSETQYF.

This clonotype was found many times. The V and J genes are TRBV7-9 and TRBJ2-1; the match to TRBD2 covers 14 bases. The germline V gene encodes CDR1 SEHNR and CDR2 FQNEAQ (reference sequence). CDR3 length equals 21 residues. After removal of 4 bases from V and 4 bases from J, the junction contained 18 bases not matched to a gene. For the CDR3, the DNA is TGTGCCAGCAGCTACCCAACCGGGACTAGCGGGGGTACCATTAGTTACAATGAGCAGTTCTTC. It encodes CASSYPTGTSGGTISYNEQFF.

The rearrangement links TRBV9 to TRBJ2-5; 10 bases map to TRBD2. Germline values: CDR1 SGDLS, CDR2 YYNGEE. The CDR3 loop spans 14 amino acids. Trimming at V came to 3 bases and at J to 1 base, leaving 0 bases not matched to a gene. The CDR3: CASSASGGQETQYF. CDR3 DNA sequence: TGTGCCAGCAGCGCTAGCGGGGGCCAAGAGACCCAGTACTTC.

This clonotype was seen ten or more times. The rearrangement joins TRBV5-4 to TRBJ1-2; a possible D gene is TRBD1 (6 bases). The CDR3 runs 15 residues. The germline CDR1 and CDR2 sequences are SGHNT and YYREEE (reference sequence). V dropped 5 bases and J dropped 2 bases, with 16 bases sitting between them. The CDR3 bases are TGTGCCAGCAGTTTCATATTGGGGGCCAACTATGGCTACACCTTC. Amino acid sequence: CASSFILGANYGYTF.

This clonotype was seen many times. This rearrangement joins TRBV19 to TRBJ1-5, with TRBD1 matching over 7 bases. There are 14 residues in the CDR3. The V gene end was trimmed by 2 bases and the J gene end by 7 bases; junction bases not matched to a gene: 5. The germline V gene encodes CDR1 LNHDA and CDR2 SQIVND (reference sequence). CDR3 region: CASSITGVGQPQHF. In DNA, the CDR3 is TGTGCCAGTAGTATAACAGGGGTAGGGCAGCCCCAGCATTTT.

This clonotype was seen repeatedly, ten times or more. This chain joins TRBV7-9 and TRBJ2-1, with 7 nucleotides matching TRBD1. Germline loops: CDR1 SEHNR, CDR2 FQNEAQ (reference sequence). The CDR3 contains 19 residues. V trimming: 4 bases; J trimming: 8 bases; junction bases outside the gene matches: 23. The CDR3 sequence: CASSSLKSRQGHRADEQFF. The CDR3 coding sequence is TGTGCCAGCAGCTCACTCAAATCGAGACAGGGCCACCGCGCGGATGAGCAGTTCTTC.

This clonotype has a count of ten or more. The V call is TRBV6-1, the J call TRBJ2-2; 10 bases are a match to TRBD2. This CDR3 is 16 amino acids long. Germline trimming cut 4 bases from V and 4 bases from J; bases unmatched to any gene: 6. Germline values: CDR1 MNHNS, CDR2 SASEGT. CDR3 protein: CASSGLAGVSTGELFF. The CDR3 DNA sequence: TGTGCCAGCAGTGGCCTAGCGGGGGTTTCCACCGGGGAGCTGTTTTTT.

This clonotype showed up many times. V usage is TRBV10-3 and J usage is TRBJ1-5; 8 positions match TRBD1. This CDR3 is 10 amino acids long. Trimming took 10 bases from V and 10 from J; bases not matched to a gene: 3. Germline assignment: CDR1 ENHRY and CDR2 SYGVKD. The CDR3 loop reads CATAGGPQHF. Written as DNA, the CDR3 is TGTGCCACTGCAGGGGGCCCCCAGCATTTT.

The chain is built from TRBV10-1 and TRBJ1-1; D perhaps matches TRBD1 (5 bases). There are 11 residues in the CDR3. With 4 bases removed from V and 11 bases from J, the gap between germline ends came to 11 bases. Per germline, CDR1 WNHNN and CDR2 SYGVQD (reference sequence). This chain's CDR3 is CASSGGGPAFF. CDR3 DNA sequence: TGCGCCAGCAGTGGTGGGGGACCGGCTTTCTTT.

This chain uses TRBV4-2 with TRBJ2-7; the D call may be TRBD1 or TRBD2 (5 bases each). In germline, CDR1 is LGHNA, CDR2 YNFKEQ. The germline V and J ends were trimmed by 4 bases and 5 bases, with 18 bases remaining between them. The length of the CDR3 is 15 residues. CDR3 amino acids: CASSRRDRGGDEQYF. CDR3 nucleotides: TGTGCCAGCAGCCGCCGGGACCGGGGTGGGGACGAGCAGTACTTC.

This clonotype appeared a few times. The genes are TRBV18 and TRBJ1-1; D is uncertain. Germline V gene lookup returns CDR1 KGHSH and CDR2 LQKENI. The CDR3 length is 13 residues. Trimming cost V 0 bases and J 0 bases, with 2 bases left between them. This CDR3 is CASSPPVNTEAFF. CDR3 DNA: TGTGCCAGCTCACCACCGGTGAACACTGAAGCTTTCTTT.

This clonotype was recorded many times. The J gene is TRBJ2-3, the V gene TRBV20-1; D call uncertain. V lost 2 bases to trimming and J lost 7 bases, with 13 bases between them. The germline V gene has CDR1 DFQATT and CDR2 SNEGSKA (reference sequence). CDR3 length: 13 amino acids. The CDR3 here is CSARPLTANTQYF. The CDR3 DNA sequence: TGCAGTGCTAGACCCCTGACGGCCAATACGCAGTATTTT.

The chain has TRBV6-1 and TRBJ1-1, with a weak D call TRBD1 (6 bases). The CDR3 has 14 amino acids. The ends were cut back, 6 bases at V and 4 bases at J, with 15 bases in the middle. Per germline, CDR1 MNHNS and CDR2 SASEGT. For the CDR3, the DNA is TGTGCCAGCAGGCAGGGGCCCATGTTCACTGAAGCTTTCTTT. Amino acids: CASRQGPMFTEAFF.

In its sample, this clonotype was seen many times. The CDR3 sequence is CASSYSGGAVSNEQFF. The DNA for the CDR3 is TGTGCCAGCAGCTACAGCGGGGGGGCGGTCTCCAATGAGCAGTTCTTC. The chain is built from TRBV11-2 and TRBJ2-1; 10 positions match TRBD2. CDR3 length: 16 amino acids. Germline assignment: CDR1 SGHAT and CDR2 FQNNGV. V shed 4 bases, J shed 6 bases, and the junction held 9 bases outside the gene matches.

This clonotype was seen repeatedly, ten times or more. The chain employs TRBV6-5 and TRBJ1-1; TRBD1 is a possible D gene (5 bases). This CDR3 is built from 15 residues. Germline V lookup: CDR1 MNHEY, CDR2 SVGAGI. The V end was cut by 5 bases, the J end by 0 bases, with 13 bases between. CDR3 loop: CASSAAGRVNTEAFF. CDR3 in DNA: TGTGCCAGCAGTGCGGCGGGACGGGTGAACACTGAAGCTTTCTTT.

This clonotype was observed many times. This is likely a read error, given that the CDR3 carries no conserved phenylalanine or tryptophan at its end. No DNA is shown, since the ends of the CDR3 on it are uncertain; the CDR3 is the one TCRdb lists. The CDR3 spells CASSSPGTGLEL. The chain has TRBV7-2 and TRBJ1-2; the DNA was not used to check the table's D call, TRBD1. 12 amino acids form the CDR3, both terminal residues included. The germline V gene has CDR1 SGHTA and CDR2 FQGNSA.

This clonotype came up many times. The chain links TRBV6-1 to TRBJ2-7; 7 nucleotides align to TRBD2. Germline values: CDR1 MNHNS, CDR2 SASEGT. The CDR3 consists of 10 residues. The trim removed 6 bases at V and 12 bases at J, leaving 5 bases unmatched. The CDR3, as DNA: TGTGCCAGCAGGGGGGGGACTTCGTACTTC. It is translated as CASRGGTSYF.

This clonotype has ten or more counts. The V gene is TRBV20-1, the J gene TRBJ2-1; no clear D gene. This CDR3 is 13 amino acids long. Per germline, CDR1 DFQATT and CDR2 SNEGSKA (reference sequence). Trimming shortened V by 6 bases and J by 8 bases, and 17 bases separated the two germline ends. In nucleotides, the CDR3 is TGCAGTGCCAACCACCCCTCCGAATATGAGCAGTTCTTC. Residues: CSANHPSEYEQFF.

In this sample, this clonotype turned up a few times. The rearrangement uses TRBV3-1 and TRBJ1-1; tentatively, D is TRBD1 (5 bases). V was clipped by 7 bases and J by 3 bases, with 12 bases between them. Germline lookup yields CDR1 LGHDT and CDR2 YNNKEL (reference sequence). This CDR3 has 13 residues. The DNA for the CDR3 is TGTGCCAGCACCCCCGGGGGATACACTGAAGCTTTCTTT. This translates into CASTPGGYTEAFF.

There are many counts of this clonotype. V is TRBV18 and J is TRBJ2-7; 7 positions match TRBD1. V lost 6 bases, J lost 2 bases, and 4 bases stayed unmatched. CDR1 and CDR2 (germline): KGHSH, LQKENI. CDR3 length: 13 amino acids. For the CDR3, the DNA is TGTGCCAGCTCCCGGACAGGCACCTACGAGCAGTACTTC. Translated: CASSRTGTYEQYF.

This rearrangement joins TRBV10-3 to TRBJ2-7, with a possible D match to TRBD1 (7 bases). Trimming removed 8 bases at V and 3 bases at J, with 17 bases between. Germline values: CDR1 ENHRY, CDR2 SYGVKD. The CDR3 runs 14 residues. The CDR3 is CAIGRTGGGYEQYF. CDR3 nucleotides: TGTGCCATCGGGAGGACAGGAGGAGGCTACGAGCAGTACTTC.

This clonotype was seen many times. This rearrangement joins TRBV2 to TRBJ2-3; a weak D match, TRBD1 (5 bases). The CDR3 is made up of 15 amino acids. Trimming removed 4 bases from V and 0 bases from J, with 11 bases in between. Per germline, CDR1 SNHLY and CDR2 FYNNEI. CDR3 nucleotides: TGTGCCAGCAGTGCAAGACAGCCTAGCACAGATACGCAGTATTTT. It specifies CASSARQPSTDTQYF.